A selection of T cell receptor beta chains follows, all from one sample in a study of a mutant IDH1 vaccine in newly diagnosed glioma. No antigen has been assigned to these receptors. Profiling relied on immunoSEQ multiplex PCR, and the TCRdb table lists in-frame clones only, not all of them. The data show approximately 50,000 clones, 75% to 90% seen once. Sequenced material: PBMCs, taken from a glioma patient whose treatment included an IDH1 peptide vaccine. These receptors were collected from a woman between 45 and 60 years old with glioma. Both conserved end residues are part of each CDR3. Fields, in order: clone size, CDR3 length, V gene, J gene, D gene, CDR3 protein, CDR3 DNA. The D gene is left open where the match is weak. Some rows have no size entry. The others give once, few or many, or a class for an expanded clone.

.,15,TRBV25-1,TRBJ2-3,.,CASSEYAGSTDTQYF,TGTGCCAGCAGTGAATACGCGGGAAGCACAGATACGCAGTATTTT
.,16,TRBV6-6,TRBJ2-2,TRBD2,CASSNRGGGVAGELFF,TGTGCCAGCAGCAACCGCGGGGGGGGCGTCGCCGGGGAGCTGTTTTTT
.,15,TRBV19,TRBJ2-5,.,CASSIGGAYQETQYF,TGTGCCAGTAGTATAGGGGGGGCGTACCAAGAGACCCAGTACTTC
.,14,TRBV5-4,TRBJ1-2,.,CASSLVAQNYGYTF,TGTGCCAGCAGCTTGGTTGCGCAGAACTATGGCTACACCTTC
.,16,TRBV14,TRBJ1-3,.,CASSPGEQINGNTIYF,TGTGCCAGCAGCCCGGGGGAACAGATAAATGGAAACACCATATATTTT
few,13,TRBV10-2,TRBJ1-1,TRBD1,CASSEYRGTEAFF,TGCGCCAGCAGTGAGTACAGGGGAACCGAAGCTTTCTTT
.,13,TRBV5-1,TRBJ1-1,.,CASSPSTGTEAFF,TGCGCCAGCAGCCCCTCAACAGGGACTGAAGCTTTCTTT
.,15,TRBV5-1,TRBJ1-2,TRBD1,CASSLVQGESYGYTF,TGCGCCAGCAGCTTGGTTCAGGGGGAAAGCTATGGCTACACCTTC
.,12,TRBV30,TRBJ2-7,.,CAWSVGRGHQYF,TGTGCCTGGAGTGTGGGTCGGGGTCATCAGTACTTC
.,15,TRBV5-6,TRBJ1-2,TRBD1,CASSLIDRDNYGYTF,TGTGCCAGCAGCCTGATCGACAGGGATAACTATGGCTACACCTTC
.,15,TRBV5-1,TRBJ2-7,TRBD1,CASSLEGQGRNEQYF,TGCGCCAGCAGCTTGGAGGGACAGGGGCGGAACGAGCAGTACTTC
.,17,TRBV29-1,TRBJ2-7,TRBD2,CSVKTPTAGLACYEQYF,TGCAGCGTGAAGACCCCCACAGCAGGACTAGCCTGCTACGAGCAGTACTTC
.,16,TRBV6-1,TRBJ2-3,TRBD2,CASSEGYGGAGDTQYF,TGTGCCAGCAGTGAAGGCTACGGGGGGGCCGGAGATACGCAGTATTTT
.,15,TRBV18,TRBJ2-2,.,CASSLDTGTTGELFF,TGTGCCAGCTCCCTGGACACAGGGACCACCGGGGAGCTGTTTTTT